This TCR beta chain derives from a study of blood T cell repertoires in COVID-19. Whole-study context: Some COVID-19 samples were acute and others convalescent; all came from the United States, Italy and Spain. From T cells, B-cell-depleted T cells, or PBMCs came the material, which was cDNA or gDNA.

Original processing notes: Amplification of reference gene primers provided the estimated nucleated cell counts. Libraries were prepared by immunoSEQ multiplex PCR; TCRdb keeps only in-frame clonotypes and omits some of them. Clonal size and the V and J genes are those of that table, whereas D and trimming came from the DNA. The sample lists nearly 110,000 clones; about 93% were seen once. The receptor was derived from a woman aged 30 to 39 with acute or convalescent COVID-19. The specimen sequenced was peripheral blood.

The CDR3 reads CAISESGTDSNQPQHF. CDR3 nucleotides: TGTGCCATCAGTGAGTCCGGTACCGATAGCAATCAGCCCCAGCATTTT. The genes are TRBV10-3 and TRBJ1-5, with D unresolved. With 0 bases removed from V and 0 bases from J, the gap between germline ends came to 9 bases. This CDR3 has 16 residues. Per germline, CDR1 ENHRY and CDR2 SYGVKD.